A selection of T cell receptor beta chains follows, all from one sample in a study of OX40 agonist ivuxolimab in advanced cancers. Clones were read by immunoSEQ multiplex PCR, and TCRdb kept only the in-frame ones, dropping some. Here the sample spans about 62,000 clones, 85% being singletons. The source material was CD4+ or CD8+ T cells sorted from blood, sampled in a trial of the OX40 agonist ivuxolimab. The receptors originated from an adult with an advanced solid tumor such as melanoma, head and neck, liver or kidney cancer. The CDR3 runs from the conserved cysteine through the conserved F or W. Clone size, where shown, is once, few, many, or a class for clones that have expanded.

CDR3,size,V,J
CASSSPGLAGVRQFF,-,TRBV6-5,TRBJ2-1
CASSPSAGEKNTEAFF,-,TRBV18,TRBJ1-1
CASSIGGRQNTIYF,once,TRBV19,TRBJ1-3
CSAEQEDYGYTF,few,TRBV29-1,TRBJ1-2
CASSLDIVGTEAFF,-,TRBV5-1,TRBJ1-1
CASSRQGMTEAFF,few,TRBV28,TRBJ1-1
CASSLNGQGVYEQYF,-,TRBV5-5,TRBJ2-7
CASSEGSSYEQYF,once,TRBV27,TRBJ2-7
CASSYSSPTDTQYF,-,TRBV6-5,TRBJ2-3
CASSSAGGASYEQYF,-,TRBV28,TRBJ2-7
CASSRLATSTDTQYF,few,TRBV7-2,TRBJ2-3
CASTLGQGASGANVLTF,-,TRBV2,TRBJ2-6
CASSLGGRGSYEQYF,-,TRBV5-1,TRBJ2-7
CAISEGQNSYNEQFF,few,TRBV10-3,TRBJ2-1
CASRAGGANNEQFF,once,TRBV19,TRBJ2-1
CASSLEQGITEAFF,-,TRBV7-9,TRBJ1-1
CASSSGGGEMDEQYF,-,TRBV5-6,TRBJ2-7
CASSLEVLADYNEQFF,once,TRBV5-4,TRBJ2-1
CASSLGGRGLNTEAFF,few,TRBV7-9,TRBJ1-1
CASSYLAGVVTGELFF,-,TRBV7-2,TRBJ2-2
CASRPSDSSYNEQFF,-,TRBV7-9,TRBJ2-1
CAWGRLSNQPQHF,-,TRBV2,TRBJ1-5
CASGDSGAVADTQYF,-,TRBV18,TRBJ2-3
CASSLAIREKLFF,-,TRBV19,TRBJ1-4
CASSFGFAYNEQFF,-,TRBV5-6,TRBJ2-1
CASSPSDRGLDSPLHF,-,TRBV18,TRBJ1-6
CSVGLGGNSPLHF,-,TRBV29-1,TRBJ1-6
CASTPGGSGNTIYF,-,TRBV28,TRBJ1-3
CATSRDKGENEKLFF,-,TRBV15,TRBJ1-4
CATEQGGGQPQHF,few,TRBV19,TRBJ1-5
CASSLGLAYEQYF,-,TRBV7-8,TRBJ2-7
CASSVLSAGTYEQYF,-,TRBV28,TRBJ2-7
CASSFGGTYYGYTF,-,TRBV5-1,TRBJ1-2
CASRFRTGGYSPLHF,-,TRBV5-6,TRBJ1-6
CASSARTGGQTTQYF,-,TRBV19,TRBJ2-3
CASSPTVVLSYEQYF,few,TRBV27,TRBJ2-7
CASSLIGMGTGELFF,-,TRBV5-4,TRBJ2-2
CASNWDREVTEAFF,-,TRBV28,TRBJ1-1
CASSFAGLNEQFF,-,TRBV7-3,TRBJ2-1
CASRQGPYEQYF,-,TRBV28,TRBJ2-7